This T cell receptor (beta chain) appears in the sequencing data of a study of blood T cell repertoires in COVID-19. The ends were cut back, 3 bases at V and 7 bases at J, with 15 bases in the middle. The CDR3 loop spans 14 amino acids. The germline V gene has CDR1 MDHEN and CDR2 SYDVKM. The assay was immunoSEQ multiplex PCR, and TCRdb's table has in-frame clones only and misses some. The repertoire holds approximately 52,000 clones, 65% to 90% seen once, with around 15% in the top ten. The chain has TRBV28 and TRBJ1-2, with D perhaps matching TRBD1 (5 bases). The clonotype comes from an older man with acute or convalescent COVID-19. The sample taken for sequencing was peripheral blood. This chain's CDR3 is CASSFGGVVFGYTF. CDR3 DNA sequence: TGTGCCAGCAGTTTTGGGGGGGTTGTTTTTGGCTACACCTTC.